Listed below are T cell receptor beta chains from one sample, sequenced in a study of CD4 T cells in relation to SARS-CoV-2 and coronaviruses. Sequenced by immunoSEQ multiplex PCR; TCRdb stores in-frame clones only, minus some. The data show over 15,000 clones, with 70% to 80% seen just once and over 25% held by the top ten. Their cognate antigens are unknown. The sequenced sample consisted of CD4+ T cells from PBMCs, cultured in vitro. The receptors originated from a human donor in good health. Each CDR3 is given with its conserved first and last residue. A D gene is named only where the DNA matches it firmly. The size entry is marked missing in some rows and otherwise reads once, few, many or a size class.

J gene	clone size	V gene	D gene	CDR3 protein	CDR3 DNA
TRBJ2-3	once	TRBV5-1	.	CASSLGGPTTTDTQYF	TGCGCCAGCAGCTTGGGAGGGCCGACTACCACAGATACGCAGTATTTT
TRBJ1-2	.	TRBV28	TRBD1	CASSTTGVYYGYTF	TGTGCCAGCAGTACGACAGGGGTTTACTATGGCTACACCTTC
TRBJ2-1	.	TRBV7-8	.	CASSRSPAGSYNEQFF	TGTGCCAGCAGCCGATCTCCGGCGGGATCCTACAATGAGCAGTTCTTC
TRBJ2-7	once	TRBV5-6	.	CASSLPANEQYF	TGTGCCAGCAGCTTGCCCGCTAACGAGCAGTACTTC
TRBJ2-2	.	TRBV28	.	CASWPERHAANTGELFF	TGTGCCAGTTGGCCCGAACGACACGCGGCGAACACCGGGGAGCTGTTTTTT
TRBJ2-6	.	TRBV3-1/TRBV3-2	.	CASSRSPPGANVLTF	TGTGCCAGCAGCCGTAGCCCCCCGGGGGCCAACGTCCTGACTTTC
TRBJ1-4	.	TRBV18	.	CASSLRGGAEKLFF	TGTGCCAGCTCGCTACGCGGGGGTGCTGAAAAACTGTTTTTT
TRBJ2-3	.	TRBV3-1/TRBV3-2	TRBD2	CASSQDSSGWGDTQYF	TGTGCCAGCAGCCAGGACTCTAGCGGGTGGGGAGATACGCAGTATTTT
TRBJ2-7	.	TRBV5-1	TRBD2	CASSLVSGTSGSEQYF	TGCGCCAGCAGCTTGGTCTCCGGGACTAGCGGGAGCGAGCAGTACTTC
TRBJ2-7	.	TRBV19	TRBD1	CASSIGTGIDEQYF	TGTGCCAGTAGTATAGGGACAGGGATCGACGAGCAGTACTTC
TRBJ2-1	once	TRBV7-2	TRBD1	CASRPGGSYNEQFF	TGTGCCAGCAGGCCAGGGGGCTCCTACAATGAGCAGTTCTTC
TRBJ2-7	.	TRBV28	.	CASSLSPGRVPQKGQYF	TGTGCCAGCAGTTTATCGCCGGGCCGGGTCCCGCAGAAGGGGCAGTACTTC
TRBJ2-5	.	TRBV6-2/TRBV6-3	TRBD2	CASSAIPSSGTGETQYF	TGTGCCAGCAGTGCCATTCCTAGCAGCGGGACGGGAGAGACCCAGTACTTC
TRBJ2-7	.	TRBV6-5	TRBD2	CASTGTSGSYEQYF	TGTGCCAGCACTGGGACTAGCGGGTCCTACGAGCAGTACTTC
TRBJ1-3	.	TRBV5-6	.	CASSFPGAYSGNTIYF	TGTGCCAGCAGCTTTCCAGGGGCCTACTCTGGAAACACCATATATTTT
TRBJ2-5	.	TRBV2	TRBD2	CASSSGRETQYF	TGTGCCAGCTCTAGCGGGAGGGAGACCCAGTACTTC
TRBJ2-2	.	TRBV18	.	CASSPRSDTGELFF	TGTGCCAGCTCACCACGTTCCGACACCGGGGAGCTGTTTTTT
TRBJ2-3	.	TRBV6-1	.	CASSEEYKLAQYF	TGTGCCAGCAGTGAAGAGTACAAATTGGCGCAGTATTTT
TRBJ2-5	.	TRBV7-2	TRBD1	CASNDRGRSEETQYF	TGTGCCAGCAACGACAGGGGTCGGTCAGAGGAGACCCAGTACTTC
TRBJ2-2	.	TRBV7-9	TRBD2	CASSTRASGSYPTGELFF	TGTGCCAGCAGCACAAGAGCTAGCGGGAGTTACCCCACCGGGGAGCTGTTTTTT
TRBJ1-3	.	TRBV5-5	.	CASSLGSGNTIYF	TGTGCCAGCAGCTTAGGCAGTGGAAACACCATATATTTT
TRBJ2-2	few	TRBV6-6	TRBD1	CASNDRGYTGELFF	TGTGCCAGCAATGACAGGGGGTATACCGGGGAGCTGTTTTTT
TRBJ2-1	.	TRBV5-8	TRBD1	CASSLGQAKSNEQFF	TGTGCCAGCAGCCTCGGACAGGCGAAGTCCAATGAGCAGTTCTTC
TRBJ1-1	.	TRBV19	.	CASSIIMNTEAFF	TGTGCCAGTAGTATAATCATGAACACTGAAGCTTTCTTT
TRBJ1-5	.	TRBV5-6	.	CASSLEANQPQHF	TGTGCCAGCAGCTTGGAGGCTAATCAGCCCCAGCATTTT